These 20 T cell receptor beta chains were sequenced from one sample in a study of beta chain features in type 1 diabetes. Overall study results and limits: TCRB CDR3 length was moderately but significantly reduced in all four CD4+ subsets of Type 1 diabetes patients.

Expressed TCRB transcripts were sequenced after all isolated RNA was converted to cDNA. Some clones are missing from TCRdb's copy, which holds only in-frame ones; the method was immunoSEQ multiplex PCR. The sample records about 700,000 clones, 13% being singletons. Antigen specificity for these receptors is unknown. The sequenced sample consisted of naive CD4+ T cells from blood. These receptor sequences come from a young man with type 1 diabetes.

The chain recombines TRBV7-8 with TRBJ2-7; 8 bases are shared with TRBD1. CDR3 length equals 12 residues. Unmatched junction bases numbered 3, after V lost 5 bases and J lost 6 bases. In germline, CDR1 is SGHVS, CDR2 FQNEAQ. This CDR3 is CASSPDRAEQYF. The CDR3 bases are TGTGCCAGCAGCCCGGACAGGGCCGAGCAGTACTTC. Using reference TRBV7-8 and TRBJ2-7 for the parts outside the CDR3, the full variable domain is GAGVSQSPRYKVAKRGQDVALRCDPISGHVSLFWYQQALGQGPEFLTYFQNEAQLDKSGLPSDRFFAERPEGSVSTLKIQRTQQEDSAVYLCASSPDRAEQYFGPGTRLTVT.

This clone turned up a few times. The chain joins TRBV6-1 to TRBJ1-1, with D possibly being TRBD1 (6 bases). Deletions cut 3 bases from V and 4 bases from J, with 9 bases between. This CDR3 contains 13 residues. Germline V CDR1 and CDR2: MNHNS, SASEGT. CDR3 coding DNA: TGTGCCAGCAGTGACCAGGGGTCCACTGAAGCTTTCTTT. It codes for CASSDQGSTEAFF.

The CDR3 protein is CASSKALRGHEQFF. As DNA, the CDR3 is TGTGCCAGCAGCAAAGCGCTGAGGGGCCATGAGCAGTTCTTC. The chain employs TRBV21-1 and TRBJ2-1. TRBV21-1 corresponds to a pseudogene. The CDR3 spans 14 residues.

V and J are TRBV28 and TRBJ2-7; possible D gene TRBD2, 5 bases. V was shortened by 3 bases and J by 9 bases, with 9 bases between the two germline ends. This CDR3 is built from 11 residues. Germline assignment: CDR1 MDHEN and CDR2 SYDVKM. In DNA, the CDR3 is TGTGCCAGCAGTTTTTCAAGCGGGCAGTACTTC. It translates to CASSFSSGQYF.

The CDR3 DNA follows: TGTGCCAGCAGCCCCGCCTGGGGATCAACCACCGCAGATACGCAGTATTTT. As protein: CASSPAWGSTTADTQYF. V is TRBV13 and J is TRBJ2-3; D is unresolved. The germline CDR1 and CDR2 sequences are PRHDT and FYEKMQ (reference sequence). V lost 5 bases and J lost 4, with 22 bases in between. The CDR3 sequence is 17 residues long.

This clone appeared a few times. The genes are TRBV7-9 and TRBJ2-3, with D possibly called TRBD1 or TRBD2 (6 bases each). The V end was cut by 3 bases, the J end by 8 bases, with 12 bases between. Germline V gene data show CDR1 as SEHNR and CDR2 as FQNEAQ (reference sequence). This CDR3 has 13 residues. CDR3 sequence: CASSFPGALTQYF. The CDR3, as DNA: TGTGCCAGCAGCTTCCCGGGGGCCCTTACGCAGTATTTT.

The chain recombines TRBV29-1 with TRBJ2-4; 8 nucleotides align to TRBD1. V trimming: 4 bases; J trimming: 4 bases; junction bases outside the gene matches: 6. The germline V gene has CDR1 SQVTM and CDR2 ANQGSEA. This CDR3 contains 14 residues. CDR3 in amino acids: CSVGIDRGKNIQYF. The CDR3 region has the DNA TGCAGCGTTGGAATCGACAGGGGAAAAAACATTCAGTACTTC.

This clone was found a few times. This rearrangement joins TRBV19 to TRBJ2-1; TRBD1 agrees at 7 bases. This CDR3 is 16 amino acids long. Germline V gene sequence: CDR1 LNHDA, CDR2 SQIVND (reference sequence). V shed 5 bases, J shed 4 bases, and the junction held 11 bases outside the gene matches. CDR3 nucleotide sequence: TGTGCCAGTAGTCCCTCAACCTTACAGGGGTACAATGAGCAGTTCTTC. Amino acid sequence: CASSPSTLQGYNEQFF.

The table lists this clone with a few counts. The chain carries TRBV28 and TRBJ1-6; 9 bases agree with TRBD1. Germline trimming cut 5 bases from V and 5 bases from J; bases unmatched to any gene: 4. The V gene's germline CDR1 is MDHEN and CDR2 SYDVKM. The CDR3 loop spans 15 amino acids. This CDR3 reads CASSPWDRDNSPLHF. The CDR3 nucleotides are TGTGCCAGCAGTCCATGGGACAGGGATAATTCACCCCTCCACTTT.

This clone was found a few times. The V and J genes are TRBV5-4 and TRBJ2-3; 7 positions agree with TRBD1. Germline V CDR1 and CDR2: SGHNT, YYREEE (reference sequence). The CDR3 extends over 15 amino acids. Trimming at V came to 0 bases and at J to 2 bases, leaving 3 bases not matched to a gene. The CDR3 is CASSLGQGDTDTQYF. The CDR3 nucleotides read TGTGCCAGCAGCTTGGGACAGGGAGACACAGATACGCAGTATTTT.

This clone has more than one count but fewer than ten. The CDR3 DNA reads as TGTGCCAGCGTGATCGGGGAGACCCAGTACTTC. It codes for CASVIGETQYF. The V call is TRBV11-3, the J call TRBJ2-5; no definite D call. This CDR3 spans 11 amino acids. V lost 8 bases and J 5 bases, leaving 9 bases between the germline ends. Germline assignment: CDR1 SGHNT and CDR2 YENEEA.

This clone was observed a handful of times. The V call is TRBV2, the J call TRBJ2-1; tentatively, D is TRBD1 or TRBD2 (5 bases each). CDR1 is SNHLY, CDR2 FYNNEI, per germline. This CDR3 spans 14 amino acids. The V and J ends lost 6 bases and 4 bases respectively, with 13 bases between them. DNA of the CDR3: TGTGCCAGCAGGCCCGGGACGAATTACAATGAGCAGTTCTTC. This gives the protein CASRPGTNYNEQFF.

This clone showed up just a few times. The chain uses TRBV2 and TRBJ2-5, with D unresolved. V gave up 6 bases and J gave up 5 bases, with 7 bases separating them. CDR1 SNHLY and CDR2 FYNNEI come from the germline V gene. The CDR3 is 11 amino acids. For the CDR3, the DNA is TGTGCCAGCAGACCCTGGGAGACCCAGTACTTC. This codes for CASRPWETQYF.

This clone has more than one count but fewer than ten. The chain uses TRBV6-5 and TRBJ2-2; 9 nucleotides align to TRBD1. CDR3 length: 15 residues. CDR1 is MNHEY, CDR2 SVGAGI, per germline. The V segment lost 6 bases and the J segment 7 bases; nucleotides outside the gene matches: 9. The CDR3: CASSTGTGSSGELFF. In nucleotides, the CDR3 is TGTGCCAGCAGCACCGGGACAGGGAGCAGCGGGGAGCTGTTTTTT.

This rearrangement joins TRBV27 to TRBJ2-3; 9 bases match TRBD2. The CDR3 spans 16 residues. Germline CDR1 is MNHEY and CDR2 is SMNVEV (reference sequence). Trimming took 2 bases from V and 3 from J; bases not matched to a gene: 6. CDR3 sequence reads: CASSLQRGAQTDTQYF. The DNA for the CDR3 is TGTGCCAGCAGTTTACAGCGGGGGGCACAGACAGATACGCAGTATTTT.

The V and J genes are TRBV6-6 and TRBJ2-1; D is ambiguous. Trimming took off 5 bases at V and 3 bases at J, with 14 bases between the two ends. The CDR3 contains 15 residues. Germline CDR1 MNHNY, CDR2 SVGAGI (reference sequence). In DNA form, the CDR3 reads TGTGCCAGCAGTCCTAATATTAGGGTCTACAATGAGCAGTTCTTC. Amino acids: CASSPNIRVYNEQFF.

The table lists this clone with a few counts. This sequence joins TRBV5-1 and TRBJ2-3, with 7 positions matching TRBD2. J was trimmed by 6 bases and V by 5 bases; bases with no gene match: 9. The germline V gene encodes CDR1 SGHRS and CDR2 YFSETQ. The CDR3 is 14 residues long. CDR3 sequence reads: CASRLAVQWDTQYF. CDR3 DNA: TGCGCCAGCAGGCTAGCGGTGCAGTGGGATACGCAGTATTTT.

This clone occurred a few times. The chain joins TRBV27 to TRBJ1-6, with D possibly being TRBD1 (6 bases). From germline, CDR1 is MNHEY and CDR2 SMNVEV (reference sequence). V dropped 4 bases and J dropped 11 bases, with 21 bases sitting between them. The length of the CDR3 is 16 residues. CDR3 loop: CASSSNRVDNLPPLHF. The CDR3 nucleotides read TGTGCCAGCAGTTCTAACAGGGTAGATAACTTGCCACCCCTCCACTTT.

This clone was recorded a few times. The rearrangement links TRBV6-5 to TRBJ1-6; D gene unclear. The germline V and J ends were trimmed by 0 bases and 9 bases, with 9 bases remaining between them. This CDR3 region has 14 residues. Germline V CDR1 and CDR2: MNHEY, SVGAGI. CDR3 in amino acids: CASSYSQVVSPLHF. The CDR3 coding sequence is TGTGCCAGCAGTTACTCGCAAGTAGTTTCACCCCTCCACTTT.

As to this clone: The same CDR3 is also encoded by other DNA sequences in this sample. The chain has TRBV10-3 and TRBJ2-7, with 7 bases aligning to TRBD1. The germline gives CDR1 ENHRY, CDR2 SYGVKD. Germline trimming cut 3 bases from V and 0 bases from J; bases unmatched to any gene: 2. CDR3 size: 14 residues. The DNA of the CDR3 is TGTGCCATCAGTGAAGACAGGGACTCCTACGAGCAGTACTTC. It yields the protein CAISEDRDSYEQYF.